This T cell receptor (beta chain) derives from a study of blood T cell repertoires in COVID-19. Study summary: T cells, B-cell-depleted T cells, or PBMCs provided the cDNA or gDNA that served as material.

This CDR3 comprises 15 residues. Per germline, CDR1 SGHTA and CDR2 FQGTGA. Unmatched junction bases numbered 7, after V lost 2 bases and J lost 8 bases. Produced via immunoSEQ multiplex PCR; TCRdb's table is partial and in-frame only. The table lists under 95,000 clones, roughly nine tenths of them singletons. This TCR was recovered from a man aged 50 or older with COVID-19, enrolled during active disease. The specimen sequenced was peripheral blood. The chain is built from TRBV7-3 and TRBJ2-3, with TRBD2 matching over 10 bases. CDR3 nucleotides: TGTGCCAGCAGCTTATCCACTAGCGGGACTGTTACGCAGTATTTT. It yields the protein CASSLSTSGTVTQYF.